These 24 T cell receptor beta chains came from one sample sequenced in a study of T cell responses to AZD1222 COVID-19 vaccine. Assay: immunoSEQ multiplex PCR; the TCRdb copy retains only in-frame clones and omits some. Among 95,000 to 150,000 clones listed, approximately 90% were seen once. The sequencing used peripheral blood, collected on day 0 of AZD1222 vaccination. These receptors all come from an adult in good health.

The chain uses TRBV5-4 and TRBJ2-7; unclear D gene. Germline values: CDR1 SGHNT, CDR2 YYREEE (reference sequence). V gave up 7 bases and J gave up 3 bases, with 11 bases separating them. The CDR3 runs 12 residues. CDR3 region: CASGLRFYEQYF. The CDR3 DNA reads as TGTGCCAGCGGATTAAGGTTCTACGAGCAGTACTTC.

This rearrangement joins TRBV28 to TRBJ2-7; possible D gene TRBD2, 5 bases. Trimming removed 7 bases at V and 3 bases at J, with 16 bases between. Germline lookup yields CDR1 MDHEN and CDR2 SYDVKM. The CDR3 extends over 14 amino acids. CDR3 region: CASTLSTGFYEQYF. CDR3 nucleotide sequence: TGTGCCAGCACCCTCAGCACGGGGTTCTACGAGCAGTACTTC.

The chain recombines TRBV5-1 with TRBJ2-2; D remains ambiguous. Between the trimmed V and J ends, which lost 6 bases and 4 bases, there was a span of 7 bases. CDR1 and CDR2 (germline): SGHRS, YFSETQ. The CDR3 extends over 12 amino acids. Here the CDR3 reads CASKLGTGELFF. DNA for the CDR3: TGCGCCAGCAAATTAGGCACCGGGGAGCTGTTTTTT.

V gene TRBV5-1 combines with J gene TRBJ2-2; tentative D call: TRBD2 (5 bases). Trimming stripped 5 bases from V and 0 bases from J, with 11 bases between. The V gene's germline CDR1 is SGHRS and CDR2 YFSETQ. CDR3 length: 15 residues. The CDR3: CASRDRGSNTGELFF. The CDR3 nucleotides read TGCGCCAGCAGGGACCGGGGTTCGAACACCGGGGAGCTGTTTTTT.

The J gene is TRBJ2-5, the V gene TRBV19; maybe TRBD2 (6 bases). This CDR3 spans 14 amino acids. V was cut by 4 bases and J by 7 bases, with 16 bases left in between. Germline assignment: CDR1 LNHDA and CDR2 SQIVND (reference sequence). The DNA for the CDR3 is TGTGCCAGTAGTAGCCGGGGCCCCGGGGGGACCCAGTACTTC. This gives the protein CASSSRGPGGTQYF.

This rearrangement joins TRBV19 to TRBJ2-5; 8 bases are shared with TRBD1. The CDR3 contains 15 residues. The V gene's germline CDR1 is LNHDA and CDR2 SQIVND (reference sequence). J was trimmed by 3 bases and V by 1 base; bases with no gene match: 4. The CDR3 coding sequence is TGTGCCAGTAGTATAGGGCAGGGGGCTAAAGAGACCCAGTACTTC. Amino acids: CASSIGQGAKETQYF.

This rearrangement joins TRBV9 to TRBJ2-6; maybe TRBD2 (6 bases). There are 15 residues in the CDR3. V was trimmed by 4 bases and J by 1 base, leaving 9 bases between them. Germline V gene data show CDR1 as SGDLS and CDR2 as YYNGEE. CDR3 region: CASSPRGSGANVLTF. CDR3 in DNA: TGTGCCAGCAGCCCGCGGGGATCTGGGGCCAACGTCCTGACTTTC.

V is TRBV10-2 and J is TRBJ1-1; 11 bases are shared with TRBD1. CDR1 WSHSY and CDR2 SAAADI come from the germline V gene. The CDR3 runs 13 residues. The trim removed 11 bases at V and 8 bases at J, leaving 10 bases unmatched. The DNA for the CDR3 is TGCGCCGGAGGACAGGGGGCTTTCTCCGAAGCTTTCTTT. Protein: CAGGQGAFSEAFF.

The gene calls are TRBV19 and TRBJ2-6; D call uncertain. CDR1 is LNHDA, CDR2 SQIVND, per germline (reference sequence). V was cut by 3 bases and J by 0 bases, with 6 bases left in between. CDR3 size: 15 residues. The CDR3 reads CASSILSSGANVLTF. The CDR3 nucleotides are TGTGCCAGTAGTATTCTGAGCTCTGGGGCCAACGTCCTGACTTTC.

CDR3 sequence (DNA): TGTGCCAGCAGCTTAGTACAGGGACCGGTCAATGAGCAGTTCTTC. It specifies CASSLVQGPVNEQFF. The chain has TRBV7-3 and TRBJ2-1, with D tentatively TRBD1 (6 bases). This CDR3 comprises 15 residues. V was trimmed by 2 bases and J by 6 bases, leaving 14 bases between them. CDR1 and CDR2 (germline): SGHTA, FQGTGA.

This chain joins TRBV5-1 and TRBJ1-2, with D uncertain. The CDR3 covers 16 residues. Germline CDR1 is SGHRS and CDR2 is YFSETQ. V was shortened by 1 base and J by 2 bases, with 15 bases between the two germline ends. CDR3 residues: CASSLNSPSPNYGYTF. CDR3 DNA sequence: TGCGCCAGCAGCTTGAACAGTCCTTCACCCAACTATGGCTACACCTTC.

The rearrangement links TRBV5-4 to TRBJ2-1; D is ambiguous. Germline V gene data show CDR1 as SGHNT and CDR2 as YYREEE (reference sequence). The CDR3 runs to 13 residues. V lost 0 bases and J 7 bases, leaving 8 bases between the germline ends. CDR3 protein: CASSLVGANEQFF. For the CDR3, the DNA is TGTGCCAGCAGCTTGGTCGGAGCTAATGAGCAGTTCTTC.

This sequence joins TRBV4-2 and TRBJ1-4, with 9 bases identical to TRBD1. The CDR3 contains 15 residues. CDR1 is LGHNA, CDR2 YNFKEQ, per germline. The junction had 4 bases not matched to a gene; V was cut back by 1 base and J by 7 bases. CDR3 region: CASSQAGTGSEKLFF. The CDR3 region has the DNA TGTGCCAGCAGCCAAGCCGGGACAGGGAGTGAAAAACTGTTTTTT.

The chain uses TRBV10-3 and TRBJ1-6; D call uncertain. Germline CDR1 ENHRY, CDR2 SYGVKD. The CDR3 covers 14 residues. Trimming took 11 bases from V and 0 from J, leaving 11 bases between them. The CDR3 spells CAATGTSYNSPLHF. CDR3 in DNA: TGTGCCGCCACGGGTACCTCCTATAATTCACCCCTCCACTTT.

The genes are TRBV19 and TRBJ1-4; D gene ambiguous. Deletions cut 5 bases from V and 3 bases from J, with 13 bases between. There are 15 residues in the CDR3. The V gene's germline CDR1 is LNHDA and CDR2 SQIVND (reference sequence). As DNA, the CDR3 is TGTGCCAGTAGTGCAGGCGCTTTCCCTAATGAAAAACTGTTTTTT. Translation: CASSAGAFPNEKLFF.

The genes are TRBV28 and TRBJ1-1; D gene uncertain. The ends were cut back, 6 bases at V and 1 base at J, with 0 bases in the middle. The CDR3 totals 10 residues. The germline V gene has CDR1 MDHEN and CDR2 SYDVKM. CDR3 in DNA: TGTGCCAGCAGGAACACTGAAGCTTTCTTT. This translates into CASRNTEAFF.

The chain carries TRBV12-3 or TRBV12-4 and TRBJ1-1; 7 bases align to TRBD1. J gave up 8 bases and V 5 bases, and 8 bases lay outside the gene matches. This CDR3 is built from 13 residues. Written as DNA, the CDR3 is TGTGCCAGCAGTAATACGGGACAGTCGGAAGCTTTCTTT. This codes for CASSNTGQSEAFF.

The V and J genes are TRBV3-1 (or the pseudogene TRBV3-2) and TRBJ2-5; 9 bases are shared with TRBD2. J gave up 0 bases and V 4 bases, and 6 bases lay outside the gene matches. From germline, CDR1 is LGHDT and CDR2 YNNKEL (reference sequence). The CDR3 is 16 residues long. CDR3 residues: CASSLRLADYQETQYF. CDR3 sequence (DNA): TGTGCCAGCAGCCTCCGACTAGCGGATTACCAAGAGACCCAGTACTTC.

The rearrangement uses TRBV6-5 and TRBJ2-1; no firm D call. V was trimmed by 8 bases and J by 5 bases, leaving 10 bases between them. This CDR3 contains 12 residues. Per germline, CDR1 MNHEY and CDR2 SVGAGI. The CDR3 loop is CASERTNNEQFF. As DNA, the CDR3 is TGTGCCAGCGAACGGACCAACAATGAGCAGTTCTTC.

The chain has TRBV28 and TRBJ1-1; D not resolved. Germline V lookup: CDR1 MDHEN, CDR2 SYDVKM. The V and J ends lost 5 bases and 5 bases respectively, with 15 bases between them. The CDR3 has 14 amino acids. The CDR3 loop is CASSLVPHETEAFF. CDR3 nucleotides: TGTGCCAGCAGTCTCGTCCCCCACGAAACTGAAGCTTTCTTT.

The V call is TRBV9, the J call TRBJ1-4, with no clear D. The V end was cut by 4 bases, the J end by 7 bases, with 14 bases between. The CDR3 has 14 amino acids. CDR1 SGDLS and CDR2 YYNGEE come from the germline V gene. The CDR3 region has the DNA TGTGCCAGCAGCCAAGGCGGGTGGAGTGAAAAACTGTTTTTT. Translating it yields CASSQGGWSEKLFF.

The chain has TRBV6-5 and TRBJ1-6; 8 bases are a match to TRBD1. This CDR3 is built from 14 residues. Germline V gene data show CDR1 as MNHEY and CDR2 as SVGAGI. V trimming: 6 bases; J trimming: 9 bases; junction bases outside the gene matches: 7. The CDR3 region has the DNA TGTGCCAGCAGCATCGGACAGGGCGGTTCACCCCTCCACTTT. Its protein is CASSIGQGGSPLHF.

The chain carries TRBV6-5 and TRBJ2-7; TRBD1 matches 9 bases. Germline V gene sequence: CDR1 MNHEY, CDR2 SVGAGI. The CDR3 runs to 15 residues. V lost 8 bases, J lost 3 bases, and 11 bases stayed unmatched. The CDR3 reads CASRWTGVPNYEQYF. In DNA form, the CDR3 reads TGTGCCAGCCGTTGGACAGGGGTCCCCAACTACGAGCAGTACTTC.

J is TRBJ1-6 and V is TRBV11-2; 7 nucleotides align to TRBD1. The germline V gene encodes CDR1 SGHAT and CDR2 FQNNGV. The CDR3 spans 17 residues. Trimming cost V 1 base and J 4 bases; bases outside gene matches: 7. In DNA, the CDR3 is TGTGCCAGCAGCTTAGCCCCGAAGGGACAGTATAATTCACCCCTCCACTTT. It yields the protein CASSLAPKGQYNSPLHF.